The clone carrying this T cell receptor (beta chain) was observed a few times. Its matching antigen is unknown. Trimming took off 5 bases at V and 4 bases at J, with 13 bases between the two ends. Germline V gene lookup returns CDR1 SGHRS and CDR2 YFSETQ. The CDR3 consists of 14 residues. The sample is drawn from a study of response to subunit inactivated influenza vaccine. Points from the study as a whole: It was the authors' suggestion that each seasonal influenza vaccination recruits few new T cells.

TCRdb re-analysed the RT-PCR reads in MiXCR, keeping a single row per CDR3 protein. The profile covers around 530,000 distinct CDR3 sequences, with 15% to 20% appearing a single time and approximately 3% taken by the ten largest. The sequencing used CD4+ T cells sorted from PBMCs, collected roughly 24 months after vaccination. The chain carries TRBV5-1 and TRBJ2-1; D may be TRBD1 (6 bases). The TCR sequence derives from a man in his fifties or sixties who received an inactivated influenza vaccine. As DNA, the CDR3 is TGCGCCAGCAGTAGAGGGGGAGAATACAATGAGCAGTTCTTC. This translates into CASSRGGEYNEQFF.